The clone carrying this TCR beta chain was detected only a few times. Distinct nucleotide sequences in the sample also encode this CDR3. The sample originates from a study of technical replicates of blood from several donors. Sequenced by immunoSEQ multiplex PCR; TCRdb stores in-frame clones only, minus some. This sample has about 56,000 clones, with approximately 92% found just once. The sample consisted of PBMCs. This TCR was sampled from a human donor in good health. Some clones in this sample may be carry-over from other donors' samples.

CDR3 coding DNA: TGTGCCAGCAGCCCAGGGACAGGGAACACCGGGGAGCTGTTTTTT. It yields the protein CASSPGTGNTGELFF. The J gene is TRBJ2-2, the V gene TRBV9; 8 bases align to TRBD1. CDR1 and CDR2 from the germline V gene are SGDLS and YYNGEE. This CDR3 has 15 residues. V was clipped by 4 bases and J by 1 base; unmatched bases: 3.